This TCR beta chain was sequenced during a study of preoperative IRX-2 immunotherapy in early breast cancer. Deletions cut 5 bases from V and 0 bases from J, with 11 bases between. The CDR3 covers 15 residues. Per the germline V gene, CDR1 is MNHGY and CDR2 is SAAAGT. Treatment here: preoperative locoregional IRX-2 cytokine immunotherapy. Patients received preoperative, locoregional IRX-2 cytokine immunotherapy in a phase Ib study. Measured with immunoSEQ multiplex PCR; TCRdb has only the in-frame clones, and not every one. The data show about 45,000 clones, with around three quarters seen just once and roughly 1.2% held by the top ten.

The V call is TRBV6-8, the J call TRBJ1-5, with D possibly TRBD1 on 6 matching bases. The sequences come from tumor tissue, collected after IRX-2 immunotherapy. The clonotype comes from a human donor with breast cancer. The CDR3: CASSPATGSNQPQHF. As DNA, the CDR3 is TGTGCCAGCAGTCCCGCGACAGGTAGCAATCAGCCCCAGCATTTT.